One sample yielded the 14 T cell receptor beta chains listed below, sequenced in a study of cytomegalovirus exposure and HLA in healthy donors. With 60 Vbeta and 13 Jbeta primers, the PCR was carried out. TCRdb keeps only in-frame clones here, not all; method: immunoSEQ multiplex PCR. The data hold under 200,000 clones, with around 80% observed a single time. Sequencing input: PBMCs. The source is a woman under 30 in good health and CMV-seronegative.

This chain links TRBV19 with TRBJ2-6; TRBD1 agrees at 8 bases. From germline, CDR1 is LNHDA and CDR2 SQIVND (reference sequence). The CDR3 spans 16 residues. With V trimmed by 7 bases and J by 3 bases, 8 bases remained unmatched. The CDR3 DNA follows: TGTGCCAGTAATCCGGACAGGGCAGTTGGGGCCAACGTCCTGACTTTC. Its protein is CASNPDRAVGANVLTF.

The rearrangement links TRBV5-6 to TRBJ2-2; D is uncertain. There are 16 residues in the CDR3. Germline CDR1 and CDR2: SGHDT and YYEEEE. V lost 1 base, J lost 5 bases, and 15 bases lay in between. CDR3 coding DNA: TGTGCCAGCAGCTTGTCGGAGTCCCTCGGTACCGGGGAGCTGTTTTTT. This translates into CASSLSESLGTGELFF.

The chain recombines TRBV4-3 with TRBJ2-5; 9 bases align to TRBD2. CDR1 LGHNA and CDR2 YSLEER come from the germline V gene. Trimming removed 0 bases from V and 2 bases from J; junction bases left unmatched: 10. The CDR3 totals 18 residues. The CDR3 loop is CASSQDTSRAGGQETQYF. CDR3 in DNA: TGCGCCAGCAGCCAAGATACCTCGCGAGCGGGAGGTCAAGAGACCCAGTACTTC.

The chain joins TRBV7-8 to TRBJ2-5; the match to TRBD1 covers 7 bases. The CDR3 runs to 16 residues. Germline CDR1 reads SGHVS; CDR2 reads FQNEAQ. V lost 5 bases and J lost 1; bases outside the gene matches: 10. The CDR3 DNA reads TGTGCCAGCAGCAGCAGGACAGGTCTTTCCCAAGAGACCCAGTACTTC. Translated, it gives CASSSRTGLSQETQYF.

The genes are TRBV11-2 and TRBJ2-1; possibly TRBD2 for D (5 bases). This CDR3 comprises 16 residues. V was clipped by 2 bases and J by 4 bases, with 15 bases between them. Germline V gene sequence: CDR1 SGHAT, CDR2 FQNNGV. The CDR3 nucleotides are TGTGCCAGCAGCTTATTTGCAGGTGGGAGATACAATGAGCAGTTCTTC. Amino acid sequence: CASSLFAGGRYNEQFF.

The chain uses TRBV4-3 and TRBJ2-3; D is ambiguous. The CDR3 contains 19 residues. V lost 0 bases, J lost 0 bases, and 19 bases lay in between. Germline lookup yields CDR1 LGHNA and CDR2 YSLEER. Here the CDR3 DNA reads TGCGCCAGCAGCCAAGATCCCTTCGCCCCGGGTAGAAGCACAGATACGCAGTATTTT. It is translated as CASSQDPFAPGRSTDTQYF.

The chain carries TRBV29-1 and TRBJ2-5; 7 bases are shared with TRBD1. V trimming: 6 bases; J trimming: 4 bases; junction bases outside the gene matches: 11. This CDR3 contains 14 residues. Germline V gene data show CDR1 as SQVTM and CDR2 as ANQGSEA. The CDR3 reads CSVGTAQSGETQYF. The CDR3 DNA follows: TGCAGCGTGGGGACAGCCCAGTCGGGAGAGACCCAGTACTTC.

V usage is TRBV28 and J usage is TRBJ1-2, with D perhaps matching TRBD1 (6 bases). V lost 7 bases and J 8 bases, leaving 20 bases between the germline ends. The CDR3 has 14 amino acids. Per germline, CDR1 MDHEN and CDR2 SYDVKM. The CDR3 protein is CASTGAAPLGGYTF. As DNA, the CDR3 is TGTGCCAGCACAGGGGCCGCACCATTGGGAGGCTACACCTTC.

V gene TRBV18 combines with J gene TRBJ1-1, with 8 bases matching TRBD1. V shed 3 bases, J shed 4 bases, and the junction held 7 bases outside the gene matches. The CDR3 totals 15 residues. The germline CDR1 and CDR2 sequences are KGHSH and LQKENI. The CDR3 loop is CASSPVGQGGTEAFF. DNA for the CDR3: TGTGCCAGCTCACCTGTTGGACAGGGAGGCACTGAAGCTTTCTTT.

The chain carries TRBV2 and TRBJ2-3; D is perhaps TRBD2 (6 bases). Germline V CDR1 and CDR2: SNHLY, FYNNEI. V lost 6 bases and J 6 bases, leaving 19 bases between the germline ends. This CDR3 spans 15 amino acids. CDR3 sequence: CASSLASASSDTQYF. CDR3 DNA: TGTGCCAGCAGCCTCGCTAGCGCTTCATCGGATACGCAGTATTTT.

This chain links TRBV29-1 with TRBJ1-3; D may be TRBD1 (5 bases). V lost 2 bases, J lost 0 bases, and 11 bases lay in between. CDR3 length equals 15 residues. The germline V gene has CDR1 SQVTM and CDR2 ANQGSEA. CDR3 sequence (DNA): TGCAGCGTTGAATCCAGGGTCTCCTCTGGAAACACCATATATTTT. Protein: CSVESRVSSGNTIYF.

The chain carries TRBV7-2 and TRBJ1-2, with a possible D match to TRBD1 (5 bases). Per germline, CDR1 SGHTA and CDR2 FQGNSA. V lost 0 bases, J lost 5 bases, and 10 bases lay in between. The CDR3 length is 14 residues. CDR3 residues: CASSLAGGGYGYTF. In nucleotides, the CDR3 is TGTGCCAGCAGCTTAGCCGGCGGGGGGTATGGCTACACCTTC.

V gene TRBV28 combines with J gene TRBJ2-6, with 7 positions matching TRBD1. Per the germline V gene, CDR1 is MDHEN and CDR2 is SYDVKM. The length of the CDR3 is 21 residues. Trimming at V came to 1 base and at J to 0 bases, leaving 15 bases not matched to a gene. CDR3 residues: CASSLSLSTTGLYSGANVLTF. CDR3 DNA: TGTGCCAGCAGTTTATCACTATCGACGACAGGGCTGTACTCTGGGGCCAACGTCCTGACTTTC.

The J gene is TRBJ2-1, the V gene TRBV27, with TRBD2 matching over 11 bases. The CDR3 runs to 15 residues. The V and J ends lost 4 bases and 4 bases, in that order; junction bases with no gene match: 3. Germline CDR1 and CDR2: MNHEY and SMNVEV (reference sequence). The CDR3 nucleotides read TGTGCCAGCAGTTCCATAGCGGGAGGGTACAATGAGCAGTTCTTC. Its protein product is CASSSIAGGYNEQFF.